What follows describes a single T cell receptor beta chain. Its target is unknown. The length of the CDR3 is 14 residues. Germline V CDR1 and CDR2: SGDLS, YYNGEE. Trimming took 3 bases from V and 3 from J, leaving 10 bases between them. The iRepertoire nested amplicon-rescue multiplex PCR amplified TCR alpha and beta CDR3s from RNA. Input was 100-400 ng of tissue mRNA or PBMC total RNA. MiXCR, applied by TCRdb to the multiplex PCR reads, yields one record per CDR3 protein. The data show roughly 350,000 distinct CDR3 sequences, around 45% seen once. The sample belongs to a study of glioma-infiltrating T cells. Broader study findings: Above-expected tissue-blood divergence occurred in all gliomas, most in low-grade ones.

Sequencing was performed on glioma tissue, nonneoplastic brain tissue, or PBMCs (not recorded which). This sequence joins TRBV9 and TRBJ1-3; D unclear. The TCR sequence derives from a human donor with low-grade glioma or glioblastoma, undergoing nonglioma brain surgery, or in good health (not recorded which). For the CDR3, the DNA is TGTGCCAGCAGCGGGCGTAGGATTGGAAACACCATATATTTT. It codes for CASSGRRIGNTIYF.